The rows below give T cell receptor beta chains drawn from one sample of a study of technical replicates of blood from a few donors. The protocol was immunoSEQ multiplex PCR, while the TCRdb copy is restricted to in-frame clones and leaves out a portion. The table records over 75,000 clones, approximately 96% of them present only once. Source material: T cells isolated from PBMCs. These receptors were collected from a human donor in good health. CDR3s include the opening cysteine and the closing phenylalanine or tryptophan. A D gene is named only where the DNA matches it firmly. Clone size is given for some rows only: seen once, a few or many times, or a class if the clone is expanded.

>NA|TRBJ1-1|TRBD1|TRBV6-6
CASKGQGAATEAFF
TGTGCCAGCAAGGGACAGGGGGCTGCTACTGAAGCTTTCTTT
>NA|TRBJ1-4|NA|TRBV30
CAWSGGTNEKLFF
TGTGCCTGGTCGGGGGGTACTAATGAAAAACTGTTTTTT
>NA|TRBJ2-1|NA|TRBV4-2
CASSQTTEVVASYNEQFF
TGTGCCAGCAGCCAGACAACGGAAGTAGTCGCGTCCTACAATGAGCAGTTCTTC
>NA|TRBJ2-5|TRBD1|TRBV29-1
CSVTGGASETQYF
TGCAGCGTTACAGGGGGCGCGTCGGAGACCCAGTACTTC
>NA|TRBJ1-5|NA|TRBV6-5
CASSGRGSNQPQHF
TGTGCCAGCAGTGGGAGAGGGAGCAATCAGCCCCAGCATTTT
>NA|TRBJ2-3|TRBD2|TRBV5-3
CARSLGSSGITDTQYF
TGTGCCAGAAGCTTGGGTTCTAGCGGGATCACAGATACGCAGTATTTT
>once|TRBJ2-1|NA|TRBV27
CASNPQAGYSYNEQFF
TGTGCCAGCAACCCTCAGGCGGGATACTCCTACAATGAGCAGTTCTTC
>NA|TRBJ2-1|TRBD1|TRBV19
CASSIGGTGGRQFF
TGTGCCAGTAGTATAGGTGGGACAGGGGGTCGCCAGTTCTTC
>once|TRBJ2-5|NA|TRBV2
CAMGAARETQYF
TGTGCGATGGGGGCAGCTCGGGAGACCCAGTACTTC
>NA|TRBJ2-3|NA|TRBV6-5
CAAGATDTQYF
TGTGCCGCGGGGGCCACAGATACGCAGTATTTT
>NA|TRBJ1-4|NA|TRBV12-5
CASGLTGSGYEKLFF
TGTGCTAGTGGTTTGACAGGGTCAGGGTATGAAAAACTGTTTTTT
>NA|TRBJ1-5|NA|TRBV7-2
CASSATGNQPQHF
TGTGCCAGCAGCGCAACAGGGAATCAGCCCCAGCATTTT
>NA|TRBJ2-2|NA|TRBV11-3
CASSPLVAGGTGELFF
TGTGCCAGCAGCCCCCTCGTTGCTGGGGGGACCGGGGAGCTGTTTTTT
>NA|TRBJ2-7|NA|TRBV9
CASSVGNPSYSEQYF
TGTGCCAGCAGCGTAGGTAATCCTAGTTATTCCGAGCAGTACTTC
>NA|TRBJ2-7|NA|TRBV6-5
CASSYLRGQPFDEQYF
TGTGCCAGCAGTTACTTAAGAGGACAGCCCTTTGACGAGCAGTACTTC
>NA|TRBJ2-7|TRBD2|TRBV27
CASRMGGESNEQYF
TGTGCCAGCAGGATGGGGGGGGAGAGCAACGAGCAGTACTTC